This T cell receptor beta chain emerged from a study of blood T cell repertoires in COVID-19. Looking at the study overall: Both acute and convalescent COVID-19 samples were obtained from the United States, Italy and Spain. The cDNA or gDNA used as material had been derived from T cells, B-cell-depleted T cells, or PBMCs.

Methods used by the authors: For nucleated cells, counts were estimated from reference gene primer amplification. Assay used: immunoSEQ multiplex PCR; TCRdb lists only in-frame clones, some missing. The V and J calls and clone size were taken over from that table, and D and trimming were inferred from the DNA. The table lists 290,000 or so clones, roughly 85% of them singletons, with roughly 4.6% in the top ten. V gave up 2 bases and J gave up 11 bases, with 19 bases separating them. CDR1 and CDR2 from the germline V gene are WNHNN and SYGVQD (reference sequence). CDR3 length: 16 amino acids. Sequencing used peripheral blood. The V call is TRBV10-1, the J call TRBJ1-6; D ambiguous. The sequence derives from a man between 50 and 59 years old with active or convalescent COVID-19. The CDR3 region is CASSEGVRQPLTPLHF. CDR3 nucleotides: TGCGCCAGCAGTGAGGGAGTTCGCCAGCCCCTAACACCCCTCCACTTT.